These 18 T cell receptor beta chains were all obtained from the same sample, sequenced in a study of cytomegalovirus exposure and HLA in healthy donors. The table came from immunoSEQ multiplex PCR; TCRdb's copy has only in-frame clones and leaves some out. The table has some 110,000 clones, around 88% seen once. Sequenced: PBMCs. All receptors derive from a young man in good health and CMV-seronegative.

The CDR3 DNA follows: TGCGCCAGCAGCTTGTCCGTAGCGGGGGGGAGAAGCCAAGAGACCCAGTACTTC. It translates to CASSLSVAGGRSQETQYF. The V and J genes are TRBV5-1 and TRBJ2-5; 11 bases match TRBD2. With V trimmed by 1 base and J by 1 base, 9 bases remained unmatched. The CDR3 is made up of 18 amino acids. Germline loops: CDR1 SGHRS, CDR2 YFSETQ.

The chain combines TRBV6-1 with TRBJ1-2, with TRBD1 matching over 9 bases. The CDR3 is 14 amino acids. Germline V lookup: CDR1 MNHNS, CDR2 SASEGT. With V trimmed by 4 bases and J by 8 bases, 8 bases remained unmatched. The CDR3 DNA is TGTGCCAGCAGTGTGGGACAGGGAGGACACGGCTACACCTTC. Residues: CASSVGQGGHGYTF.

CDR3 bases: TGTGCCAGCAGCTTGGGTGCAGGGGGCTCCTTCTATGGCTACACCTTC. Protein sequence: CASSLGAGGSFYGYTF. The chain couples TRBV11-2 to TRBJ1-2; 8 positions agree with TRBD1. From germline, CDR1 is SGHAT and CDR2 FQNNGV. The junction had 10 bases not matched to a gene; V was cut back by 3 bases and J by 4 bases. This CDR3 spans 16 amino acids.

This chain links TRBV28 with TRBJ1-2, with 7 bases fitting TRBD1. The ends lost 7 bases at V and 8 bases at J; junction bases unmatched: 7. CDR1 and CDR2 (germline): MDHEN, SYDVKM. The CDR3 spans 12 residues. The chain's CDR3 is CASTDRVGGYTF. The DNA for the CDR3 is TGTGCCAGCACAGACAGGGTTGGGGGCTACACCTTC.

This sequence joins TRBV6-1 and TRBJ2-7; tentatively, D is TRBD1 (6 bases). The germline CDR1 and CDR2 sequences are MNHNS and SASEGT. This CDR3 region has 14 residues. Trimming took 5 bases from V and 3 from J, leaving 14 bases between them. CDR3: CASSSQQGNYEQYF. Here the CDR3 DNA reads TGTGCCAGCAGTTCCCAACAGGGAAACTACGAGCAGTACTTC.

The chain is built from TRBV19 and TRBJ2-6; D call uncertain. V was clipped by 6 bases and J by 0 bases, with 9 bases between them. This CDR3 is built from 15 residues. Per the germline V gene, CDR1 is LNHDA and CDR2 is SQIVND (reference sequence). The CDR3 sequence is CASSRLTSGANVLTF. The CDR3 nucleotides are TGTGCCAGTAGCAGGCTAACCTCTGGGGCCAACGTCCTGACTTTC.

The CDR3 sequence: CAISKKGDTDNQPQHF. For the CDR3, the DNA is TGTGCCATCAGTAAAAAGGGGGACACCGACAATCAGCCCCAGCATTTT. V gene TRBV10-3 combines with J gene TRBJ1-5; D is possibly TRBD1 (6 bases). Germline CDR1 ENHRY, CDR2 SYGVKD. V lost 5 bases and J 3 bases, leaving 17 bases between the germline ends. The CDR3 consists of 16 residues.

The chain is built from TRBV6-1 and TRBJ2-3; 12 nucleotides align to TRBD2. CDR1 is MNHNS, CDR2 SASEGT, per germline. This CDR3 spans 18 amino acids. J lost 2 bases, V lost 2 bases, and 8 bases had no gene match. Here the CDR3 DNA reads TGTGCCAGCAGTGAATGGGCTAGCGGGGGGGAAGACACAGATACGCAGTATTTT. As protein: CASSEWASGGEDTDTQYF.

J is TRBJ2-7 and V is TRBV7-6, with 7 nucleotides matching TRBD1. Germline V gene data show CDR1 as SGHVS and CDR2 as FNYEAQ. The V gene end was trimmed by 5 bases and the J gene end by 3 bases; junction bases not matched to a gene: 1. The CDR3 totals 12 residues. CDR3 protein: CASSGDSYEQYF. For the CDR3, the DNA is TGTGCCAGCAGCGGGGACAGCTACGAGCAGTACTTC. The whole variable domain, remainder taken from reference TRBV7-6 and TRBJ2-7, is GAGVSQSPRYKVTKRGQDVALRCDPISGHVSLYWYRQALGQGPEFLTYFNYEAQQDKSGLPNDRFSAERPEGSISTLTIQRTEQRDSAMYRCASSGDSYEQYFGPGTRLTVT.

The CDR3 DNA reads TGTGCCAGCAGCCCAGGGGACAGGGGGCTCGAGCAGTACTTC. Encoded protein: CASSPGDRGLEQYF. The chain links TRBV13 to TRBJ2-7, with TRBD1 matching 12 bases. The ends lost 5 bases at V and 6 bases at J; junction bases unmatched: 5. CDR1 and CDR2 (germline): PRHDT, FYEKMQ (reference sequence). The CDR3 runs 14 residues.

The chain couples TRBV5-4 to TRBJ1-2; D might be TRBD1 (6 bases). CDR1 SGHNT and CDR2 YYREEE come from the germline V gene (reference sequence). V was cut by 2 bases and J by 0 bases, with 17 bases left in between. There are 17 residues in the CDR3. The CDR3 bases are TGTGCCAGCAGCTTTAACAAAGGACAGCGAGCTAACTATGGCTACACCTTC. It translates to CASSFNKGQRANYGYTF.

The chain joins TRBV5-6 to TRBJ2-3; TRBD1 might be the D (5 bases). This CDR3 is 14 amino acids long. V was clipped by 4 bases and J by 3 bases, with 12 bases between them. Per germline, CDR1 SGHDT and CDR2 YYEEEE. The CDR3 DNA follows: TGTGCCAGCAGCCCGAGCCCAGGGACAGATACGCAGTATTTT. This sequence encodes CASSPSPGTDTQYF.

The chain recombines TRBV14 with TRBJ2-3; D uncertain. Germline CDR1 and CDR2: SGHDN and FVKESK. The CDR3 length is 11 residues. V was clipped by 1 base and J by 7 bases, with 3 bases between them. This CDR3 is CASSQAYTQYF. Written as DNA, the CDR3 is TGTGCCAGCAGCCAAGCGTATACGCAGTATTTT.

The V and J genes are TRBV2 and TRBJ2-7, with TRBD2 identical over 7 bases. Per germline, CDR1 SNHLY and CDR2 FYNNEI. The CDR3 spans 14 residues. The J segment lost 0 bases and the V segment lost 8 bases, leaving 7 bases of the junction unmatched. The chain's CDR3 is CASEASGSSYEQYF. DNA of the CDR3: TGTGCCAGCGAGGCTAGCGGATCCTCCTACGAGCAGTACTTC.

In its sample, this clone was seen many times. A much larger clone sits a single nucleotide away, making a read error possible. V and J are TRBV6-4 and TRBJ2-2; D may be TRBD2 (5 bases). The CDR3 extends over 13 amino acids. V shed 5 bases and J shed 1 base, with 5 bases lying between them. CDR1 is MRHNA and CDR2 is SNTAGT in the germline V gene. The CDR3 bases are TGTGCCAGCAGTAGCGGGAACACCGGGGAGCTGTTTTTT. It codes for CASSSGNTGELFF.

This clone was counted ten times or more. The chain has TRBV6-1 and TRBJ2-2; 7 bases are a match to TRBD1. The germline V gene encodes CDR1 MNHNS and CDR2 SASEGT. With V trimmed by 4 bases and J by 5 bases, 7 bases remained unmatched. This CDR3 has 15 amino acids. CDR3 DNA: TGTGCCAGCAGTGCCGGGACAGATCCAACCGGGGAGCTGTTTTTT. It yields the protein CASSAGTDPTGELFF.

In its sample, this clone was seen many times. The chain links TRBV5-6 to TRBJ2-5; D is perhaps TRBD1 (5 bases). CDR1 and CDR2 (germline): SGHDT, YYEEEE. This CDR3 spans 15 amino acids. The V and J ends lost 3 bases and 4 bases respectively, with 16 bases between them. CDR3 DNA sequence: TGTGCCAGCAGCTCCAACAGGCTATCGGGAGAGACCCAGTACTTC. The encoded protein is CASSSNRLSGETQYF. Using reference TRBV5-6 and TRBJ2-5 for the parts outside the CDR3, the full variable domain is DAGVTQSPTHLIKTRGQQVTLRCSPKSGHDTVSWYQQALGQGPQFIFQYYEEEERQRGNFPDRFSGHQFPNYSSELNVNALLLGDSALYLCASSSNRLSGETQYFGPGTRLLVL.

This chain uses TRBV6-1 with TRBJ2-2; 7 bases match TRBD1. Germline CDR1 is MNHNS and CDR2 is SASEGT. This CDR3 has 14 amino acids. Trimming took 4 bases from V and 5 from J; bases not matched to a gene: 4. CDR3 sequence reads: CASSALTGTGELFF. The CDR3 nucleotides are TGTGCCAGCAGTGCCTTGACAGGGACCGGGGAGCTGTTTTTT.